This TCR beta chain was documented in a study of cytomegalovirus exposure and HLA in healthy donors. Regarding the study as a whole: In a later analysis, HLA-associated beta chains showed higher expansion and lower generation probabilities than comparable chains. There were some V segments, including TRBV6-2 and TRBV6-3, excluded as indistinguishable. Researchers counted around 170 TCR beta chains as cytomegalovirus-associated. With further analysis later on, most CMV-associated TCR beta chains appeared HLA-restricted.

A multiplex PCR was run with 60 Vbeta primers and 13 Jbeta primers. Sequencing used immunoSEQ multiplex PCR; TCRdb keeps in-frame clones, though not all of them. Of 120,000 or so clones in the sample, over 70% were seen once. Germline V gives CDR1 SGDLS, CDR2 YYNGEE. The CDR3 length is 15 residues. J was trimmed by 3 bases and V by 4 bases; bases with no gene match: 8. About this clone itself: Its antigen is not known.

This TCR was sampled from a woman aged 45-60 years in good health and CMV-seronegative. Sequenced sample: PBMCs. The chain employs TRBV9 and TRBJ1-2; TRBD1 agrees at 8 bases. The CDR3 protein is CASSPMDRDHYGYTF. CDR3 DNA: TGTGCCAGCAGCCCTATGGACAGGGACCACTATGGCTACACCTTC.